One T cell receptor beta chain is described in this entry. Its antigen is unidentified. Sequencing was performed with immunoSEQ multiplex PCR; in TCRdb, only in-frame clones are kept and a portion is missing. This sample has roughly 70,000 clones, with about 94% found just once. On the day of bone marrow donation, the related graft donor provided peripheral blood. The data are from a study of T cells after posttransplantation cyclophosphamide. Overall study results and limits: Recipient CMV seropositivity and CMV reactivation strongly tracked TRB clonality. Donor CD8+ memory clones often dominated recipient blood repertoires at later times.

Germline CDR1 SGHTA, CDR2 FQGNSA. This CDR3 spans 12 amino acids. With 5 bases clipped from V and 6 bases from J, the junction kept 3 bases outside the gene matches. Material for sequencing was PBMCs. The chain joins TRBV7-2 to TRBJ1-2; TRBD1 matches 7 bases. The sequence was obtained from a woman aged 30 to 39 in good health and a related stem cell transplant donor. In nucleotides, the CDR3 is TGTGCCAGCAGCGACAGGGACCATGGCTACACCTTC. This gives the protein CASSDRDHGYTF. The whole variable domain, remainder taken from reference TRBV7-2 and TRBJ1-2, is GAGVSQSPSNKVTEKGKDVELRCDPISGHTALYWYRQSLGQGLEFLIYFQGNSAPDKSGLPSDRFSAERTGGSVSTLTIQRTQQEDSAVYLCASSDRDHGYTFGSGTRLTVV.